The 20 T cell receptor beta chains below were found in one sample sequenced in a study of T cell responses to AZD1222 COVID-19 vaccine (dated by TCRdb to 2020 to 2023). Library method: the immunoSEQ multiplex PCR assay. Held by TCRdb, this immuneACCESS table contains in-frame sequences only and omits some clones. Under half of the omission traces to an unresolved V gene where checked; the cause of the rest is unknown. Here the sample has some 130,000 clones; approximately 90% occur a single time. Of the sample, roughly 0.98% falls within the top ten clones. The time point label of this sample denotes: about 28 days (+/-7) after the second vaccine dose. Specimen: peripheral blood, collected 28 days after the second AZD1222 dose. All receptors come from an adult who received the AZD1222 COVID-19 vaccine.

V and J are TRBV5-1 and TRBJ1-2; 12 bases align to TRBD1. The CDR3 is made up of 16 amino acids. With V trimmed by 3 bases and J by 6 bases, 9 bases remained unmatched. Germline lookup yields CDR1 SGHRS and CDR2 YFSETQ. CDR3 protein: CASSYSRGQGADGYTF. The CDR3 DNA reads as TGCGCCAGCAGCTATAGCCGGGGACAGGGGGCTGATGGCTACACCTTC.

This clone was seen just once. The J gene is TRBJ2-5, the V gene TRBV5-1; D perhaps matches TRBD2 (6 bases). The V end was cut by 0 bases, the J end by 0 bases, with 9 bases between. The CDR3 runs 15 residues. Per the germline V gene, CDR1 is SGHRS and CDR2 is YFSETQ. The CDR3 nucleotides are TGCGCCAGCAGCTTGGGGCGGGGCTACCAAGAGACCCAGTACTTC. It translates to CASSLGRGYQETQYF. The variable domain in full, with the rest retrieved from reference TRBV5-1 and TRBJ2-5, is KAGVTQTPRYLIKTRGQQVTLSCSPISGHRSVSWYQQTPGQGLQFLFEYFSETQRNKGNFPGRFSGRQFSNSRSEMNVSTLELGDSALYLCASSLGRGYQETQYFGPGTRLLVL.

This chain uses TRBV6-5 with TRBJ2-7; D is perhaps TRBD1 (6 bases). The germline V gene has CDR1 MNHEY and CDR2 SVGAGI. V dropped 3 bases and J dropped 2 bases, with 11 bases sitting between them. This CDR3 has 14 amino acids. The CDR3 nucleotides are TGTGCCAGCAGTTATAGTACAGGGACCTACGAGCAGTACTTC. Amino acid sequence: CASSYSTGTYEQYF.

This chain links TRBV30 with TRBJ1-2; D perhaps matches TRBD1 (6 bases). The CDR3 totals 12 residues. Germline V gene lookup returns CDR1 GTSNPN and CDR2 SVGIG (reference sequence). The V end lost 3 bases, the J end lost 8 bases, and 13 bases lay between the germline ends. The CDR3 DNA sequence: TGTGCCTGGAGCGGGGGGGCGCTCGGCTACACCTTC. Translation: CAWSGGALGYTF.

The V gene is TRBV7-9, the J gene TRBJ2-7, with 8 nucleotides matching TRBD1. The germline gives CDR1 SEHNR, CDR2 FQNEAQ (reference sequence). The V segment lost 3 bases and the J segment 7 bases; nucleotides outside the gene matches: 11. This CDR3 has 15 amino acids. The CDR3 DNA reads TGTGCCAGCAGCTTCCCCGGACAGGGAGTAGGGGAGCAGTACTTC. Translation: CASSFPGQGVGEQYF.

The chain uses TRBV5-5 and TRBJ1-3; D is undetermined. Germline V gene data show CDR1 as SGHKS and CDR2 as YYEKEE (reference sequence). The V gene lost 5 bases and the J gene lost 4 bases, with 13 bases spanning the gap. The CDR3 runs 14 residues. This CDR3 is CASSLSQWGNTIYF. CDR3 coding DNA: TGTGCCAGCAGTCTATCCCAATGGGGAAACACCATATATTTT.

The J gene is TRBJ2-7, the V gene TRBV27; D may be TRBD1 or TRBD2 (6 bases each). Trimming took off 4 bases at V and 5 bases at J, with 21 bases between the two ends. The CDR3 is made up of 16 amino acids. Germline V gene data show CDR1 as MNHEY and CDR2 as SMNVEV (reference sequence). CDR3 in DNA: TGTGCCAGCAGTTCCTCGATTACAGGGTGGGGGGACGAGCAGTACTTC. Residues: CASSSSITGWGDEQYF.

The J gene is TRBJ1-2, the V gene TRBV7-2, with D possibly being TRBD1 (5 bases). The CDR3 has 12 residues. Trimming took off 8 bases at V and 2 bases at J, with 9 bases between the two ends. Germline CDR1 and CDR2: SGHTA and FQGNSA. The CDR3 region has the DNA TGTGCCAGCGGTTGGGGGAACTATGGCTACACCTTC. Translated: CASGWGNYGYTF.

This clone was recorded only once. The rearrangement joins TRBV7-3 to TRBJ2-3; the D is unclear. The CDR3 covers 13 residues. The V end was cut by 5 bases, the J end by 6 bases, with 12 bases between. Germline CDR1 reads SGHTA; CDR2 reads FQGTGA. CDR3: CASSTYSADTQYF. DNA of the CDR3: TGTGCCAGCAGCACCTACTCAGCGGATACGCAGTATTTT.

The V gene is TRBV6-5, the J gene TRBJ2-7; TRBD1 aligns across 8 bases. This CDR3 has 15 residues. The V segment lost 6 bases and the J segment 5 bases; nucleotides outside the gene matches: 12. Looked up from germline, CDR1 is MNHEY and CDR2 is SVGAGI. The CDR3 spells CASSSGQGAPHEQYF. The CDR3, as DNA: TGTGCCAGCAGCTCCGGACAGGGTGCCCCTCACGAGCAGTACTTC.

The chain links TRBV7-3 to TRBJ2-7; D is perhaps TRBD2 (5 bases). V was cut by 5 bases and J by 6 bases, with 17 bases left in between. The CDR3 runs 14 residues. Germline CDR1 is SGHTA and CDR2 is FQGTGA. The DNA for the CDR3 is TGTGCCAGCAGCCCCTCCCGGGGTTCGGGCGAGCAGTACTTC. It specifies CASSPSRGSGEQYF.

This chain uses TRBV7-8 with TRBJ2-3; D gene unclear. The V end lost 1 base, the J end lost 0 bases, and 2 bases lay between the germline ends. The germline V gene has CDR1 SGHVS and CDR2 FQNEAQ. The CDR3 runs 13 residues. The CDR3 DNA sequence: TGTGCCAGCAGCTTAGGGAGCACAGATACGCAGTATTTT. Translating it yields CASSLGSTDTQYF.

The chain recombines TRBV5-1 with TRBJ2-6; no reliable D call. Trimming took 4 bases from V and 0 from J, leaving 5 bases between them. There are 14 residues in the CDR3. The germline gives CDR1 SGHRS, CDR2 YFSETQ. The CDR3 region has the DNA TGCGCCAGCAGCGTGGTCTCTGGGGCCAACGTCCTGACTTTC. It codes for CASSVVSGANVLTF.

DNA for the CDR3: TGTGCCAGCAGCCAAGGCGGGAGCACAGATACGCAGTATTTT. Residues: CASSQGGSTDTQYF. The chain joins TRBV3-1 (or the pseudogene TRBV3-2) to TRBJ2-3; a possible D gene is TRBD2 (5 bases). This CDR3 comprises 14 residues. Germline loops: CDR1 LGHDT, CDR2 YNNKEL (reference sequence). V lost 1 base and J lost 0, with 5 bases in between.

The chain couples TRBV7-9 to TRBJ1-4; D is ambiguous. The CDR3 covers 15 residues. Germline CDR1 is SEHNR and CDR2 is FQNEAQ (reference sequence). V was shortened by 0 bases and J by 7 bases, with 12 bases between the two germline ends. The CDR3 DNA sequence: TGTGCCAGCAGCTTAGCGGCGGGGTACAGTGAAAAACTGTTTTTT. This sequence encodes CASSLAAGYSEKLFF.

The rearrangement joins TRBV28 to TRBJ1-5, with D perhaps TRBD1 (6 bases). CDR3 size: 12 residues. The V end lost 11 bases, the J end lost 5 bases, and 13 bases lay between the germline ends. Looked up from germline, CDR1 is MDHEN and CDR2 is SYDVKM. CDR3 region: CAGGGPYQPQHF. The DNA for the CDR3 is TGTGCCGGGGGCGGACCCTATCAGCCCCAGCATTTT. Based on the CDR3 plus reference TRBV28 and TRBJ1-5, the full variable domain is DVKVTQSSRYLVKRTGEKVFLECVQDMDHENMFWYRQDPGLGLRLIYFSYDVKMKEKGDIPEGYSVSREKKERFSLILESASTNQTSMYLCAGGGPYQPQHFGDGTRLSIL.

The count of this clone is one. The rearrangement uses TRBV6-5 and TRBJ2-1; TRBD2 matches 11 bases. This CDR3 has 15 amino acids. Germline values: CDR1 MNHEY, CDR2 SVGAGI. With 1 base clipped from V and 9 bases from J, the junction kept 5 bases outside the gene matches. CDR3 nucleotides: TGTGCCAGCAGTTACTTAGCGGGAGGGCCTGTTGAGCAGTTCTTC. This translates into CASSYLAGGPVEQFF.

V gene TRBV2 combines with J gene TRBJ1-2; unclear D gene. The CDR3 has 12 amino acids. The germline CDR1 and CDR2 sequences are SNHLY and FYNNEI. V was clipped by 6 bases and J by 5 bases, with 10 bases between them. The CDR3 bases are TGTGCCAGCAGGGAATTGAATTATGGCTACACCTTC. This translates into CASRELNYGYTF.

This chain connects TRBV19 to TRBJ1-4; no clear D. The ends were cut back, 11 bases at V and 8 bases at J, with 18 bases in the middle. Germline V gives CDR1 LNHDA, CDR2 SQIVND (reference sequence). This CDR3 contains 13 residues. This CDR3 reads CARIRGKGEKLFF. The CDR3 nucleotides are TGTGCCCGAATTAGAGGGAAGGGAGAAAAACTGTTTTTT.

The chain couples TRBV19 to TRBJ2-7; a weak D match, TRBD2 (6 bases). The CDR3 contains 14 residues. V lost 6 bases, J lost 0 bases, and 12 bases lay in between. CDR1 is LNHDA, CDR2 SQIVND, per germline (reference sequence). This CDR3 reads CASSLRLVSYEQYF. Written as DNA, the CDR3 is TGTGCCAGTAGCCTGCGACTAGTCTCCTACGAGCAGTACTTC.